The 16 T cell receptor beta chains given below trace back to one sample, sequenced in a study of STAT3 mutations in large granular lymphocyte leukemia. Findings of the study overall: At least one immunodominant TCR beta clonotype appeared in every T-cell large granular lymphocyte leukemia patient.

Method: immunoSEQ multiplex PCR; TCRdb's copy keeps in-frame clones and lacks some. The table lists about 42,000 clones, about 81% of them singletons. Which antigens these TCRs recognize remains unknown. Sequencing was carried out using PBMCs. Receptors were obtained from a human donor with T large granular lymphocyte leukemia. Some clones in this sample may be carry-over from other donors' samples.

This chain uses TRBV28 with TRBJ1-2; D ambiguous. CDR3 size: 13 residues. In germline, CDR1 is MDHEN, CDR2 SYDVKM. V was pared by 5 bases and J by 5 bases, with 12 bases between. DNA of the CDR3: TGTGCCAGCAGTCTACAACAAGAGTATGGCTACACCTTC. Translated: CASSLQQEYGYTF.

The chain carries TRBV10-3 and TRBJ2-1, with 13 bases lining up with TRBD2. V shed 3 bases, J shed 12 bases, and the junction held 5 bases outside the gene matches. Germline CDR1 reads ENHRY; CDR2 reads SYGVKD. The CDR3 is 14 amino acids. The CDR3 reads CAISDGTSGAWQFF. The CDR3 bases are TGTGCCATCAGTGACGGGACTAGCGGGGCCTGGCAGTTCTTC.

The chain combines TRBV25-1 with TRBJ2-3; D is unresolved. The CDR3 contains 10 residues. Germline-derived CDR1 and CDR2 are MGHDK and SYGVNS. Trimming cost V 6 bases and J 6 bases, with 4 bases left between them. This chain's CDR3 is CASRRDTQYF. In DNA form, the CDR3 reads TGTGCCAGCAGGAGGGATACGCAGTATTTT.

In its sample, this clone was seen a few times. The chain combines TRBV5-6 with TRBJ1-3, with D uncertain. This CDR3 has 14 residues. V was cut by 4 bases and J by 2 bases, with 10 bases left in between. Per the germline V gene, CDR1 is SGHDT and CDR2 is YYEEEE. CDR3 nucleotides: TGTGCCAGCAGCCAAGAGCCTACTGGAAACACCATATATTTT. This translates into CASSQEPTGNTIYF. Full variable domain (missing parts from reference TRBV5-6 and TRBJ1-3): DAGVTQSPTHLIKTRGQQVTLRCSPKSGHDTVSWYQQALGQGPQFIFQYYEEEERQRGNFPDRFSGHQFPNYSSELNVNALLLGDSALYLCASSQEPTGNTIYFGEGSWLTVV.

V and J are TRBV28 and TRBJ1-1; D uncertain. CDR3 length equals 12 residues. Trimming removed 7 bases from V and 10 bases from J, with 16 bases in between. CDR1 MDHEN and CDR2 SYDVKM come from the germline V gene. CDR3 sequence (DNA): TGTGCCAGCACCCCTTCCCGTTCGGTAGCTTTCTTT. Its protein product is CASTPSRSVAFF.

The gene calls are TRBV4-3 and TRBJ2-1; 8 nucleotides agree with TRBD1. The germline V gene has CDR1 LGHNA and CDR2 YSLEER. Trimming at V came to 0 bases and at J to 3 bases, leaving 1 base not matched to a gene. The CDR3 covers 15 residues. The CDR3 is CASSQDDRGYNEQFF. The CDR3 DNA follows: TGCGCCAGCAGCCAAGACGACAGGGGCTACAATGAGCAGTTCTTC.

CDR3 sequence (DNA): TGTGCCAGCAGCTTAACGCGGGACATCAATGAGCAGTTCTTC. Its translation is CASSLTRDINEQFF. The V call is TRBV11-2, the J call TRBJ2-1; D may be TRBD1 or TRBD2 (6 bases each). CDR1 is SGHAT and CDR2 is FQNNGV in the germline V gene. This CDR3 spans 14 amino acids. The V gene lost 2 bases and the J gene lost 6 bases, with 11 bases spanning the gap. The entire variable domain, with the rest obtained from reference TRBV11-2 and TRBJ2-1, is as follows: EAGVAQSPRYKIIEKRQSVAFWCNPISGHATLYWYQQILGQGPKLLIQFQNNGVVDDSQLPKDRFSAERLKGVDSTLKIQPAKLEDSAVYLCASSLTRDINEQFFGPGTRLTVL.

The chain recombines TRBV6-6 with TRBJ1-2; 7 nucleotides align to TRBD1. Per the germline V gene, CDR1 is MNHNY and CDR2 is SVGAGI (reference sequence). J was trimmed by 3 bases and V by 6 bases; bases with no gene match: 10. CDR3 length: 15 amino acids. The CDR3 reads CASRPPGQIYYGYTF. CDR3 DNA sequence: TGTGCCAGCAGACCACCGGGACAGATCTACTATGGCTACACCTTC.

The rearrangement uses TRBV5-1 and TRBJ2-7; tentative D call: TRBD2 (7 bases). The CDR3 has 13 residues. Germline CDR1 SGHRS, CDR2 YFSETQ. V shed 9 bases and J shed 2 bases, with 15 bases lying between them. CDR3: CATREAGAYEQYV. CDR3 nucleotide sequence: TGCGCCACCCGGGAGGCAGGGGCCTACGAGCAGTACGTC.

The genes are TRBV15 and TRBJ1-5, with D hard to call. This CDR3 is 18 amino acids long. Trimming removed 0 bases at V and 1 base at J, with 16 bases between. In germline, CDR1 is LNHNV, CDR2 YYDKDF (reference sequence). The CDR3 region is CATSREASGGWSNQPQHF. The CDR3 DNA is TGTGCCACCAGCAGAGAGGCCTCCGGCGGTTGGAGCAATCAGCCCCAGCATTTT.

This sequence joins TRBV7-2 and TRBJ2-2, with D maybe TRBD1 (5 bases). V was pared by 4 bases and J by 7 bases, with 10 bases between. From germline, CDR1 is SGHTA and CDR2 FQGNSA. This CDR3 has 13 residues. CDR3 sequence: CASSSYRNGELFF. CDR3 DNA sequence: TGTGCCAGCAGCTCCTACAGGAACGGGGAGCTGTTTTTT.

CDR3 amino acids: CASRNRDRNTGELFF. In DNA, the CDR3 is TGTGCCAGCCGTAACCGGGACCGGAACACCGGGGAGCTGTTTTTT. The chain employs TRBV27 and TRBJ2-2, with D tentatively TRBD1 or TRBD2 (5 bases each). Per the germline V gene, CDR1 is MNHEY and CDR2 is SMNVEV (reference sequence). V was cut by 8 bases and J by 1 base, with 14 bases left in between. This CDR3 has 15 amino acids.

This clone was picked up a small number of times. V gene TRBV7-2 combines with J gene TRBJ1-5; D remains ambiguous. Germline loops: CDR1 SGHTA, CDR2 FQGNSA. There are 16 residues in the CDR3. Trimming cost V 1 base and J 0 bases, with 10 bases left between them. The CDR3 DNA reads as TGTGCCAGCAGCTTAGTGGGCGGTAATAGCAATCAGCCCCAGCATTTT. It is translated as CASSLVGGNSNQPQHF.

This clone occurred once. The V and J genes are TRBV15 and TRBJ1-5, with D hard to call. Germline V gene lookup returns CDR1 LNHNV and CDR2 YYDKDF (reference sequence). V shed 4 bases and J shed 6 bases, with 10 bases lying between them. The CDR3 runs 13 residues. Here the CDR3 DNA reads TGTGCCACCAGCACGTTGGCGGGTCAGCCCCAGCATTTT. Translation gives CATSTLAGQPQHF.

The V call is TRBV20-1, the J call TRBJ1-1; D gene uncertain. Between the trimmed V and J ends, which lost 2 bases and 1 base, there was a span of 2 bases. CDR1 is DFQATT and CDR2 is SNEGSKA in the germline V gene (reference sequence). The CDR3 contains 11 residues. The CDR3 protein is CSARRNTEAFF. Written as DNA, the CDR3 is TGCAGTGCTAGAAGGAACACTGAAGCTTTCTTT.

The CDR3 sequence is CSVGRRGRGHGSSTDTQYF. Here the CDR3 DNA reads TGCAGCGTTGGAAGAAGGGGCAGGGGACATGGTTCTAGCACAGATACGCAGTATTTT. This chain connects TRBV29-1 to TRBJ2-3; possibly TRBD1 for D (6 bases). The CDR3 runs 19 residues. Germline CDR1 reads SQVTM; CDR2 reads ANQGSEA. V dropped 4 bases and J dropped 0 bases, with 26 bases sitting between them.